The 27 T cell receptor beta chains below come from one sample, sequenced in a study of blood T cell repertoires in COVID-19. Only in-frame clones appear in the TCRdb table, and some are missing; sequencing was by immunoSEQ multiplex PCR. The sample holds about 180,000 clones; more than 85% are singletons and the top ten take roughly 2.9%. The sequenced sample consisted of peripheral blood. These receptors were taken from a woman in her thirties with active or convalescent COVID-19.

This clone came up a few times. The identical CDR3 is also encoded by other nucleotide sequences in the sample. The CDR3 DNA sequence: TGTGCCAGCAGCTTAGAACGGGACTTATCCTACGAGCAGTACTTC. This translates into CASSLERDLSYEQYF. The rearrangement joins TRBV11-2 to TRBJ2-7, with D maybe TRBD2 (6 bases). Per the germline V gene, CDR1 is SGHAT and CDR2 is FQNNGV. Between the trimmed V and J ends, which lost 0 bases and 1 base, there was a span of 10 bases. The CDR3 totals 15 residues. The variable domain in full, completed from reference TRBV11-2 and TRBJ2-7, reads EAGVAQSPRYKIIEKRQSVAFWCNPISGHATLYWYQQILGQGPKLLIQFQNNGVVDDSQLPKDRFSAERLKGVDSTLKIQPAKLEDSAVYLCASSLERDLSYEQYFGPGTRLTVT.

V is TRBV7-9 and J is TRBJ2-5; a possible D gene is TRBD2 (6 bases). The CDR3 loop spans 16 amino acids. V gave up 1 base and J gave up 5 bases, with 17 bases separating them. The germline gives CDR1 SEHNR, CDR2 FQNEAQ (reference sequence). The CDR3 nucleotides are TGTGCCAGCAGCTTAGGCGGGGCAGCCCAGGCGGAGACCCAGTACTTC. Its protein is CASSLGGAAQAETQYF.

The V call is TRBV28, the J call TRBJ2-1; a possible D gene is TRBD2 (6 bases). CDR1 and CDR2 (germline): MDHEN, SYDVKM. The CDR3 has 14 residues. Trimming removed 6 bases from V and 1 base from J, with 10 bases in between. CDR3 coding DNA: TGTGCCAGCAGCCCTAGCGAGTCCTACAATGAGCAGTTCTTC. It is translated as CASSPSESYNEQFF.

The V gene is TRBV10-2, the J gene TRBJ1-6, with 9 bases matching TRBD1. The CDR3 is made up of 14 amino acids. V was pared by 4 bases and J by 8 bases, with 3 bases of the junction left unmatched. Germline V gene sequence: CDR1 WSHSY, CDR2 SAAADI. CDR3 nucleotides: TGCGCCAGCAGTGCGGACAGGGGACATTCACCCCTCCACTTT. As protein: CASSADRGHSPLHF.

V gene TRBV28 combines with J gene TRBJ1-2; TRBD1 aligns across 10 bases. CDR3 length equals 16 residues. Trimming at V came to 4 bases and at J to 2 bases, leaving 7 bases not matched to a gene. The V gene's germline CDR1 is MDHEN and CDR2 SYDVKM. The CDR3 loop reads CASSSMRQGANYGYTF. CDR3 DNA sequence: TGTGCCAGCAGTTCGATGAGACAGGGGGCAAACTATGGCTACACCTTC.

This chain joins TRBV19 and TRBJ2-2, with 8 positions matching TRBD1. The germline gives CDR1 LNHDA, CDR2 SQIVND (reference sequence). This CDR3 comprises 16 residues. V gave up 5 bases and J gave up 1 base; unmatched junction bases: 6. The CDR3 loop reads CASSPRQGWNTGELFF. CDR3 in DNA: TGTGCCAGTAGTCCCAGACAGGGGTGGAACACCGGGGAGCTGTTTTTT. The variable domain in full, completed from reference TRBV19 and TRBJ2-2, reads DGGITQSPKYLFRKEGQNVTLSCEQNLNHDAMYWYRQDPGQGLRLIYYSQIVNDFQKGDIAEGYSVSREKKESFPLTVTSAQKNPTAFYLCASSPRQGWNTGELFFGEGSRLTVL.

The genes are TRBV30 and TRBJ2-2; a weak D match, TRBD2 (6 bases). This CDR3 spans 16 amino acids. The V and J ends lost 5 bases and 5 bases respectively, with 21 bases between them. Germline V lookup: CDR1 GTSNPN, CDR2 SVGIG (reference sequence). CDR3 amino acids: CAWHPGGTLDTGELFF. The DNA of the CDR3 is TGTGCCTGGCACCCCGGAGGGACTCTAGATACCGGGGAGCTGTTTTTT.

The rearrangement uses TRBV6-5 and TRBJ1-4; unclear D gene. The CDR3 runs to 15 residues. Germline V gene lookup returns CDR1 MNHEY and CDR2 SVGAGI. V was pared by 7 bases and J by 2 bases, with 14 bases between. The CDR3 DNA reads TGTGCCAGCACCACTAACACCTTCACTAATGAAAAACTGTTTTTT. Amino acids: CASTTNTFTNEKLFF.

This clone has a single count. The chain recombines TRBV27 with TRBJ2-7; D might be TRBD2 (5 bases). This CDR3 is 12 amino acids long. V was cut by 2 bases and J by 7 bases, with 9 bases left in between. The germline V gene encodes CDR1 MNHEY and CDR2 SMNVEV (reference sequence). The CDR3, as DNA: TGTGCCAGCAGTTTACACGGAGGTGAGCAGTACTTC. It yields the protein CASSLHGGEQYF.

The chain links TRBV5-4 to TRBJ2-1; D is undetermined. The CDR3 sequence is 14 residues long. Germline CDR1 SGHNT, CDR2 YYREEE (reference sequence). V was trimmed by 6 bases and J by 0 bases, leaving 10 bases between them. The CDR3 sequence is CASMPMSSYNEQFF. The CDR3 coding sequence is TGTGCCAGCATGCCGATGAGCTCCTACAATGAGCAGTTCTTC.

DNA of the CDR3: TGTGCCAGCACCCGACTCGTGGCAGGGTCTCCCGACGAGCAGTACTTC. Residues: CASTRLVAGSPDEQYF. V and J are TRBV2 and TRBJ2-7; D is possibly TRBD1 (5 bases). The germline gives CDR1 SNHLY, CDR2 FYNNEI. V dropped 7 bases and J dropped 5 bases, with 24 bases sitting between them. This CDR3 spans 16 amino acids.

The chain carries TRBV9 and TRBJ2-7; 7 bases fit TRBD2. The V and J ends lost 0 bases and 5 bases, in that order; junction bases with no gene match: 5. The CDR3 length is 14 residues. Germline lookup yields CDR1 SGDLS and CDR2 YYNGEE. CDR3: CASSVGGSVDEQYF. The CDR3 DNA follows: TGTGCCAGCAGCGTAGGCGGGAGCGTCGACGAGCAGTACTTC.

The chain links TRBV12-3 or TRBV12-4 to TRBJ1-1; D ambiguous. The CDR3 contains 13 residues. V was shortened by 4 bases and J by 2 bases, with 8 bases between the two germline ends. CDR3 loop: CASSSQANTEAFF. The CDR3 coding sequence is TGTGCCAGCAGTTCTCAGGCTAACACTGAAGCTTTCTTT.

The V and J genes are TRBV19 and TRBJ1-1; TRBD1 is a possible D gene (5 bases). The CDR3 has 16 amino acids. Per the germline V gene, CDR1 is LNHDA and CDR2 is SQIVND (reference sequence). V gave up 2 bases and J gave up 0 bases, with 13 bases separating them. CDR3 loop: CASSIWGETLNTEAFF. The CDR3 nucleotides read TGTGCCAGTAGTATATGGGGGGAAACTCTGAACACTGAAGCTTTCTTT.

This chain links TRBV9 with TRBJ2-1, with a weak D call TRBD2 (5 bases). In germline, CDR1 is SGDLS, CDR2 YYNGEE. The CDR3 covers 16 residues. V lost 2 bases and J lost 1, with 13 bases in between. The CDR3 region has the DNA TGTGCCAGCAGCGTTTCAGGAGGAAGTTCCTACAATGAGCAGTTCTTC. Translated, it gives CASSVSGGSSYNEQFF.

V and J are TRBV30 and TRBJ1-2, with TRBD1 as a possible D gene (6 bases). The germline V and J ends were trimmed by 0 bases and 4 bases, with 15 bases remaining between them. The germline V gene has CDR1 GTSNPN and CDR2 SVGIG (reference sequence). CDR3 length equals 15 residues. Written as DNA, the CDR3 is TGTGCCTGGAGTGTAGGCTCGGGGGGCCGCTATGGCTACACCTTC. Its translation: CAWSVGSGGRYGYTF.

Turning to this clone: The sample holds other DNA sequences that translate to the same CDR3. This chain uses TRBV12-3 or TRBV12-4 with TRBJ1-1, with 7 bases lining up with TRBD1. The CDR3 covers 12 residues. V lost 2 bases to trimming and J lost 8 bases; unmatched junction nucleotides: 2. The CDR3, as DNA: TGTGCCAGCAGTTTATGGGACAGCGAAGCTTTCTTT. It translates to CASSLWDSEAFF.

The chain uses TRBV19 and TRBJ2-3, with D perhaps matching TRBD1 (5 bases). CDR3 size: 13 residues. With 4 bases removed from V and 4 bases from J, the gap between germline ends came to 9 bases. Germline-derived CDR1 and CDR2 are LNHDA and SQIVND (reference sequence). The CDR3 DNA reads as TGTGCCAGTAGTAGGTCAGGGCCAGATACGCAGTATTTT. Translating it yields CASSRSGPDTQYF.

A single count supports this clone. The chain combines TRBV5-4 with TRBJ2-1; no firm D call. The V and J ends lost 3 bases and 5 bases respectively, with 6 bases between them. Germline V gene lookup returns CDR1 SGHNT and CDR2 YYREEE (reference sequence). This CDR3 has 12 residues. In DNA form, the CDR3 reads TGTGCCAGCAGCTCAAAAAACAATGAGCAGTTCTTC. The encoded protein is CASSSKNNEQFF.

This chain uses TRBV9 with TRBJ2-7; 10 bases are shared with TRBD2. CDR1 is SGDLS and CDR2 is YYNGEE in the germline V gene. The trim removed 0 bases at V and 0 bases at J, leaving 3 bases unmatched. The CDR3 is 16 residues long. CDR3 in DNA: TGTGCCAGCAGCGTAGCCCTAGCGGGGGCCTCCTACGAGCAGTACTTC. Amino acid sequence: CASSVALAGASYEQYF.

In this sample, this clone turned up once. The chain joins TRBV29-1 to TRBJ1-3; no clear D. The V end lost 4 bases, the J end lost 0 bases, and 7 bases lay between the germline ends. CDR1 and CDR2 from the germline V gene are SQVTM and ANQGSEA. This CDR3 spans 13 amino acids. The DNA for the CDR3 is TGCAGCGTTGGCGGAAGCTCTGGAAACACCATATATTTT. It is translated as CSVGGSSGNTIYF.

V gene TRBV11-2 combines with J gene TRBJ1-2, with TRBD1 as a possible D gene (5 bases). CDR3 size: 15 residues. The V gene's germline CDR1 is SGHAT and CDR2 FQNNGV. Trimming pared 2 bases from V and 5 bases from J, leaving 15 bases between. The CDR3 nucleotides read TGTGCCAGCAGCTTATCACGGCAGGGCCCTTATGGCTACACCTTC. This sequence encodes CASSLSRQGPYGYTF.

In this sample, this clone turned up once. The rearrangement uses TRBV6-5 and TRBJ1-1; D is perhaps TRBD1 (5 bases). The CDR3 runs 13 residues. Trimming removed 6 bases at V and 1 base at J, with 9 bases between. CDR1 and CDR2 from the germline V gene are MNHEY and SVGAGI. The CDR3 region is CASSVGENTEAFF. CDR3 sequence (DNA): TGTGCCAGCAGCGTAGGGGAGAACACTGAAGCTTTCTTT.

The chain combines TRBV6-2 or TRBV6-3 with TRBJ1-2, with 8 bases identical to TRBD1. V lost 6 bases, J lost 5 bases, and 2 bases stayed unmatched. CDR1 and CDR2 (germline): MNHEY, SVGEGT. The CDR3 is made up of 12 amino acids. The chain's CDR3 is CASSRTGYGYTF. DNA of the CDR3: TGTGCCAGCAGCCGGACAGGGTATGGCTACACCTTC.

CDR3 in DNA: TGTGCCAGCAGTTCCGACAGGGGAGCTGTTGATGGCTACACCTTC. Encoded protein: CASSSDRGAVDGYTF. The chain employs TRBV6-5 and TRBJ1-2; 8 bases map to TRBD1. Per germline, CDR1 MNHEY and CDR2 SVGAGI. This CDR3 spans 15 amino acids. Trimming at V came to 4 bases and at J to 6 bases, leaving 10 bases not matched to a gene.

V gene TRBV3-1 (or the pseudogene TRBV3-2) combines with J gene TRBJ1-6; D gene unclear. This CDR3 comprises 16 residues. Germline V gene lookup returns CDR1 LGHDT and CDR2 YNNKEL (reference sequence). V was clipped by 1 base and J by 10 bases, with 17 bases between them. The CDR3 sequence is CASSQGGWGDGSPLHF. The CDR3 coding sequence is TGTGCCAGCAGCCAAGGAGGATGGGGAGATGGGTCACCCCTCCACTTT.

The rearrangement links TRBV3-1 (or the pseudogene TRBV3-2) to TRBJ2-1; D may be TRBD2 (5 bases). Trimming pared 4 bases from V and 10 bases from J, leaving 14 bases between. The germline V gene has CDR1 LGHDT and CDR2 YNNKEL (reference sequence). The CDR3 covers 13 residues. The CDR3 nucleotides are TGTGCCAGCAGCCCCTCGGGTGCGGGCGAGCAGTTCTTC. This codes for CASSPSGAGEQFF.